This T cell receptor beta chain originates from a study of cytomegalovirus exposure and HLA in healthy donors. Whole-study results and caveats: Analysis was carried out at a later point, and it linked a missense DCLRE1C variant to TCR beta V- and J-gene trimming. CMV serostatus was the only recorded immune exposure for donors.

Details on this clone: Its specificity is unknown.

The germline V and J ends were trimmed by 0 bases and 2 bases, with 2 bases remaining between them. CDR1 is SNHLY, CDR2 FYNNEI, per germline. CDR3 length: 13 amino acids. Both 60 Vbeta primers and 13 Jbeta primers went into the PCR. Sequencing used immunoSEQ multiplex PCR; TCRdb keeps in-frame clones, though not all of them. The data show fewer than 300,000 clones, approximately 90% seen once. The rearrangement links TRBV2 to TRBJ2-1; D unclear. What was sequenced was PBMCs. The clonotype originates from a man aged 40-49 years in good health and CMV-seropositive. CDR3 nucleotides: TGTGCCAGCAGTGAAGCCACCTACAATGAGCAGTTCTTC. Translated, it gives CASSEATYNEQFF.